The present entry profiles one T cell receptor beta chain with its context. The CDR3 sequence is 14 residues long. Per the germline V gene, CDR1 is LGHDT and CDR2 is YNNKEL (reference sequence). Trimming took off 0 bases at V and 3 bases at J, with 8 bases between the two ends. The assay was immunoSEQ multiplex PCR, and TCRdb's table has in-frame clones only and misses some. The table lists around 230,000 clones, over 70% of them singletons. This sample is part of a study of blood T cell repertoires in COVID-19. Study-wide context: The United States, Italy and Spain were the sources of the acute and convalescent COVID-19 samples. Nucleic acid was either cDNA or gDNA, and it came from T cells, B-cell-depleted T cells, or PBMCs.

This chain joins TRBV3-1 (or the pseudogene TRBV3-2) and TRBJ2-5, with D uncertain. Input material: peripheral blood. The clonotype originates from a woman older than 75 with acute or convalescent COVID-19. The CDR3 loop is CASSQDYSKETQYF. CDR3 bases: TGTGCCAGCAGCCAAGATTACTCTAAAGAGACCCAGTACTTC.